Listed below are T cell receptor beta chains from one sample, sequenced in a study of response to subunit inactivated influenza vaccine. TCRdb reprocessed the RT-PCR reads via MiXCR and lists one record per CDR3 protein. The table records more than 550,000 distinct CDR3 sequences, around 10% of them present only once. These data were also filed under a second study, of T cells expressing NK-cell markers.

The source was PBMCs from blood, collected on the day of vaccination. These receptors all stem from a man aged 45-65 years who received an inactivated influenza vaccine. Each CDR3 is given with its conserved first and last residue. D genes are given only for firm matches. Part of the rows lack a size; the others show once, few, many or a class for expanded clones.

d_call clone_size cdr3_length j_call v_call cdr3_nt cdr3_aa
TRBD1 NA 14 TRBJ2-7 TRBV5-1 TGCGCCAGCAGCTTAGACAGGGGGGGCGACGAGCAGTACTTC CASSLDRGGDEQYF
NA few 14 TRBJ1-5 TRBV12-3/TRBV12-4 TGTGCCAGCAGCGACAGGAGCCGCAATCAGCCCCAGCATTTT CASSDRSRNQPQHF
TRBD2 few 15 TRBJ2-3 TRBV29-1 TGCAGCGTTGCGAGGACTAGCGGGACCACAGATACGCAGTATTTT CSVARTSGTTDTQYF
TRBD1 NA 14 TRBJ2-1 TRBV10-3 TGTGCCATAAAGGGACAGTCAAACTACAATGAGCAGTTCTTC CAIKGQSNYNEQFF
NA NA 11 TRBJ2-7 TRBV20-1 TGCAGTGCTAGTCTGGGCTACGAGCAGTACTTC CSASLGYEQYF
NA NA 13 TRBJ1-2 TRBV23-1 TGCGCCAGCAGTCCCGTGGGAGTTTGGGGCTACACCTTC CASSPVGVWGYTF
TRBD2 few 15 TRBJ2-1 TRBV7-3 TGTGCCAGCAGCTTAAAAGTGGGAGGGACCAATGAGCAGTTCTTC CASSLKVGGTNEQFF
TRBD1 NA 14 TRBJ2-7 TRBV5-1 TGCGCCAGCAGCGGGGGGACAGGATCCCGCGAGCAGTACTTC CASSGGTGSREQYF
TRBD2 NA 15 TRBJ2-7 TRBV4-2 TGTGCCAGCAGCCCCAATGGGGGAGGGCTGAACGAGCAGTACTTC CASSPNGGGLNEQYF
NA NA 14 TRBJ2-5 TRBV7-2 TGTGCCAGCAGCTTAGCGTGGGGGTCAGAGACCCAGTACTTC CASSLAWGSETQYF
NA NA 15 TRBJ1-1 TRBV7-2 TGTGCCAGCAGCTTACGCGGGAGATTGAACACTGAAGCTTTGTTT CASSLRGRLNTEALF
TRBD1 few 16 TRBJ1-1 TRBV5-1 TGCGCCAGCAGCGTGACAGGGATCGGGATGAACACTGAAGCTTTCTTT CASSVTGIGMNTEAFF
NA few 11 TRBJ2-7 TRBV3-1 TGTGCCAGCAAAGGTTCGGACGAGCAGTACTTC CASKGSDEQYF
NA few 15 TRBJ2-2 TRBV15 TGTGCCACCAGCAGAGAAGGTTGGGCGACCCGGGAGCTGTTTTTT CATSREGWATRELFF
NA NA 14 TRBJ2-3 TRBV28 TGTGCCAGCAGTTTAATTTCGGGCGTCTATGCGCAGTATTTT CASSLISGVYAQYF
TRBD2 few 19 TRBJ2-3 TRBV11-2 TGTGCCAGCAGCTTAGACTCTCCCGCCCTAGCGGCAGACACAGATACGCAGTATTTT CASSLDSPALAADTDTQYF
NA NA 13 TRBJ1-6 TRBV20-1 TGCAGTGCTGGGAGAGTAAATAATTCACCCCTCCACTTT CSAGRVNNSPLHF
NA many 13 TRBJ2-7 TRBV11-2 TGTGCCAGCAGCTCGGAGGGGGGTTACGAGCAGTACTTC CASSSEGGYEQYF
NA many 15 TRBJ2-1 TRBV5-1 TGCGCCAGCAACCGGGACTTGTACTCCTACAATGAGCAGTTCTTC CASNRDLYSYNEQFF
NA many 15 TRBJ2-2 TRBV2 TGTGCCAGCAGCCCGGACTACCCAAACACCGGGGAGCTGTTTTTT CASSPDYPNTGELFF
TRBD1 many 13 TRBJ2-7 TRBV5-1 TGCGCCAGCAGGTTACAGGGGGAAGGTGAGCAGTACTTC CASRLQGEGEQYF
NA few 11 TRBJ2-7 TRBV29-1 TGCAGCGCCGCAGTTACCTACGAGCAGTACTTC CSAAVTYEQYF
NA NA 15 TRBJ2-1 TRBV5-1 TGCGCCAGCAGGGGACTCGGGACTCCGGAGGATGAGCAGTTCTTC CASRGLGTPEDEQFF
NA NA 14 TRBJ2-7 TRBV10-3 TGTGCCATCAGTGCCCCCGAGTTCTCCTACGAGCAGTACTTC CAISAPEFSYEQYF
TRBD1 few 13 TRBJ2-7 TRBV10-3 TGTGCCATCAGTGGGACAGGCTCCTACGAGCAGTACTTC CAISGTGSYEQYF
NA NA 16 TRBJ2-6 TRBV4-3 TGCGCCAGCAGCCAAGTAGAACGGCCTGGGGCCAACGTCCTGCCTTTC CASSQVERPGANVLPF
NA NA 14 TRBJ2-7 TRBV7-9 TGTGCCAGCAGCTTAGATAAGGCGACCCACGAGCAGTACTTC CASSLDKATHEQYF
NA NA 16 TRBJ2-2 TRBV4-2 TGTGCCAGCAGCCAAGAGGGCGGGGTACGAACCGGGGAGCTGTTTTTT CASSQEGGVRTGELFF
NA many 14 TRBJ1-5 TRBV3-1 TGTGCCAGCGCCCCAGGGACACGCAATCAGCCCCAGCATTTT CASAPGTRNQPQHF
TRBD2 few 17 TRBJ2-5 TRBV4-1 TGCGCCAGCAGCCAAATGGGACTAGCGGGGGGAGGGGAGACCCAGTACTTC CASSQMGLAGGGETQYF
TRBD2 few 16 TRBJ2-1 TRBV12-3/TRBV12-4 TGTGCCAGCAGTTTATCTCGGGGACTAGCGGGAAATGAGCAGTTCTTC CASSLSRGLAGNEQFF
TRBD2 NA 16 TRBJ2-3 TRBV12-3/TRBV12-4 TGTGCCAGCAGCCTGACTAGCGGGAGCGGCACAGATACGCAGTATTTT CASSLTSGSGTDTQYF
NA few 14 TRBJ2-4 TRBV7-2 TGTGCCAGCAGCTGGGGGATGACCAAAAACATTCAGTACTTC CASSWGMTKNIQYF
NA NA 19 TRBJ2-4 TRBV6-2/TRBV6-3 TGTGCCAGCAGTTACCTGCCAGGATTCGTAAAGTTAGCCAAAAACATTCAGTACTTC CASSYLPGFVKLAKNIQYF
NA NA 14 TRBJ2-7 TRBV18 TGTGCCAGCTCACCACAATCCGGGACTTACGAGCAGTACTTC CASSPQSGTYEQYF
TRBD1 NA 12 TRBJ2-7 TRBV10-3 TGTGCCGTAGGGACAGGGGGGTACGAGCAGTACTTC CAVGTGGYEQYF